This TCR beta chain is drawn from a study of T-cell reconstitution after alpha-beta-depleted transplantation in children. This clonotype has at least ten counts. The library targeted TCRbeta and was prepared with unique molecular identifiers. TCRdb re-called the PCR reads through MiXCR, storing one row per CDR3 protein. The table lists approximately 420,000 distinct CDR3 sequences, roughly 10% of them singletons. The CDR3 contains 14 residues. Germline V CDR1 and CDR2: LNHDA, SQIVND (reference sequence). Trimming cost V 5 bases and J 7 bases; bases outside gene matches: 5. The chain joins TRBV19 to TRBJ2-2; 9 bases fit TRBD1. This sample comprised PBMCs from the stem cell graft donor, obtained from the stem cell graft. This clonotype was sampled from a human donor who donated a stem cell graft to a child with acute myeloid leukemia. CDR3 nucleotides: TGTGCCAGTAGTGGAGACAGGGGGATCGGGGAGCTGTTTTTT. Translation gives CASSGDRGIGELFF. Based on the CDR3 plus reference TRBV19 and TRBJ2-2, the full variable domain is DGGITQSPKYLFRKEGQNVTLSCEQNLNHDAMYWYRQDPGQGLRLIYYSQIVNDFQKGDIAEGYSVSREKKESFPLTVTSAQKNPTAFYLCASSGDRGIGELFFGEGSRLTVL.